This passage covers 18 T cell receptor beta chains from one sample sequenced in a study of T cell responses to AZD1222 COVID-19 vaccine. Assay used: immunoSEQ multiplex PCR; TCRdb lists only in-frame clones, some missing. The sample holds some 150,000 clones, 90% seen once. The sample in question was peripheral blood, obtained 28 days after the second AZD1222 dose. The receptor source for this set is an adult who received the AZD1222 COVID-19 vaccine.

The rearrangement uses TRBV7-9 and TRBJ2-3; 9 bases are shared with TRBD2. Germline lookup yields CDR1 SEHNR and CDR2 FQNEAQ (reference sequence). The CDR3 loop spans 14 amino acids. After removal of 5 bases from V and 6 bases from J, the junction contained 6 bases not matched to a gene. The CDR3 DNA sequence: TGTGCCAGCAGCCAGAGCGGGAGGTTGGATACGCAGTATTTT. Translated: CASSQSGRLDTQYF.

The gene calls are TRBV24-1 and TRBJ2-1, with TRBD1 matching over 8 bases. This CDR3 is built from 17 residues. The trim removed 4 bases at V and 4 bases at J, leaving 11 bases unmatched. Germline V CDR1 and CDR2: KGHDR, SFDVKD. The CDR3 sequence: CATSDPTAGTGYNEQFF. The CDR3 coding sequence is TGTGCCACCAGTGACCCGACCGCCGGGACAGGATACAATGAGCAGTTCTTC.

In regard to this clone: A read error may account for a junction end that differs from germline. This chain joins TRBV7-9 and TRBJ1-1; a possible D gene is TRBD1 (6 bases). Germline V gives CDR1 SEHNR, CDR2 FQNEAQ (reference sequence). This CDR3 comprises 13 residues. DNA of the CDR3: TGTGCCAGCAGCCTCGCAGGGGTAACTGAAGCCTTCTTT. It specifies CASSLAGVTEAFF.

V gene TRBV27 combines with J gene TRBJ2-7, with D possibly being TRBD1 (6 bases). This CDR3 is 14 amino acids long. Germline loops: CDR1 MNHEY, CDR2 SMNVEV (reference sequence). V was cut by 5 bases and J by 3 bases, with 14 bases left in between. CDR3 nucleotide sequence: TGTGCCAGCAGTAAACAGGGTTTCATCTACGAGCAGTACTTC. This encodes CASSKQGFIYEQYF.

V usage is TRBV3-1 (or the pseudogene TRBV3-2) and J usage is TRBJ2-7; possibly TRBD2 for D (6 bases). The V gene lost 4 bases and the J gene lost 2 bases, with 12 bases spanning the gap. Germline V lookup: CDR1 LGHDT, CDR2 YNNKEL (reference sequence). This CDR3 is built from 14 residues. This CDR3 reads CASSLGRGPYEQYF. CDR3 sequence (DNA): TGTGCCAGCAGCCTCGGGCGGGGCCCCTACGAGCAGTACTTC.

This clone appeared once. The V gene is TRBV19, the J gene TRBJ1-2; 7 nucleotides align to TRBD1. Germline V gene data show CDR1 as LNHDA and CDR2 as SQIVND (reference sequence). V shed 5 bases and J 5 bases; nucleotides not matched to a gene: 14. CDR3 length: 16 residues. This CDR3 reads CASSSTGTATYYGYTF. The CDR3 nucleotides are TGTGCCAGTAGTTCCACTGGGACAGCCACTTATTATGGCTACACCTTC.

V is TRBV5-4 and J is TRBJ2-7, with D tentatively TRBD2 (5 bases). Trimming removed 4 bases at V and 0 bases at J, with 11 bases between. Germline assignment: CDR1 SGHNT and CDR2 YYREEE (reference sequence). The CDR3 runs 14 residues. The CDR3 loop is CASSLDTSSYEQYF. CDR3 coding DNA: TGTGCCAGCAGCCTCGATACTAGCTCCTACGAGCAGTACTTC.

Here the CDR3 reads CAWSEGNTEAFF. The CDR3 DNA reads as TGTGCCTGGAGTGAGGGGAACACTGAAGCTTTCTTT. V is TRBV30 and J is TRBJ1-1; D is unclear. The CDR3 runs 12 residues. V was pared by 1 base and J by 1 base, with 4 bases between. Germline V gene sequence: CDR1 GTSNPN, CDR2 SVGIG (reference sequence).

This clone came up a few times. The rearrangement uses TRBV6-5 and TRBJ1-1, with D possibly TRBD1 on 6 matching bases. Germline V gene data show CDR1 as MNHEY and CDR2 as SVGAGI. The germline V and J ends were trimmed by 2 bases and 3 bases, with 13 bases remaining between them. The CDR3 is 15 residues long. The CDR3 bases are TGTGCCAGCAGTTACGGGGGGCCGGTGGACACTGAAGCTTTCTTT. It translates to CASSYGGPVDTEAFF.

The chain combines TRBV6-2 or TRBV6-3 with TRBJ1-1, with D possibly matching TRBD1 (5 bases). Germline values: CDR1 MNHEY, CDR2 SVGEGT. V gave up 0 bases and J gave up 4 bases, with 12 bases separating them. The CDR3 extends over 15 amino acids. CDR3 coding DNA: TGTGCCAGCAGTTACTCGGGCGGGGCGAGCACTGAAGCTTTCTTT. This translates into CASSYSGGASTEAFF.

The chain uses TRBV12-3 or TRBV12-4 and TRBJ2-3; a possible D gene is TRBD2 (6 bases). The CDR3 is made up of 13 amino acids. Trimming took off 7 bases at V and 3 bases at J, with 11 bases between the two ends. The CDR3 sequence is CASTPAGTDTQYF. CDR3 DNA sequence: TGTGCCAGCACTCCAGCGGGTACAGATACGCAGTATTTT.

The chain has TRBV5-1 and TRBJ1-6; 10 nucleotides match TRBD1. V trimming: 3 bases; J trimming: 7 bases; junction bases outside the gene matches: 7. From germline, CDR1 is SGHRS and CDR2 YFSETQ. The CDR3 has 16 amino acids. The CDR3 region is CASSSGTGVRNSPLHF. The CDR3 bases are TGCGCCAGCAGCTCCGGGACAGGGGTAAGGAATTCACCCCTCCACTTT.

CDR3 sequence reads: CAWSTPGSQQYF. In DNA, the CDR3 is TGTGCCTGGAGTACCCCAGGGAGCCAGCAGTACTTC. The chain links TRBV30 to TRBJ2-7; either TRBD1 or TRBD2 may fit D (5 bases each). The CDR3 covers 12 residues. Germline values: CDR1 GTSNPN, CDR2 SVGIG (reference sequence). The V and J ends lost 2 bases and 8 bases respectively, with 13 bases between them.

V usage is TRBV19 and J usage is TRBJ2-7; perhaps TRBD2 as D (6 bases). The germline V and J ends were trimmed by 1 base and 1 base, with 11 bases remaining between them. Germline V gene data show CDR1 as LNHDA and CDR2 as SQIVND (reference sequence). CDR3 length: 15 residues. DNA of the CDR3: TGTGCCAGTAGTATAGGCGGGACGATATCCTACGAGCAGTACTTC. Residues: CASSIGGTISYEQYF.

V is TRBV12-3 or TRBV12-4 and J is TRBJ2-1, with D hard to call. CDR3 length: 12 residues. Deletions cut 2 bases from V and 9 bases from J, with 8 bases between. CDR3 sequence reads: CASSLNGIEQFF. The CDR3 nucleotides are TGTGCCAGCAGTTTAAATGGGATTGAGCAGTTCTTC.

V and J are TRBV18 and TRBJ1-1; the D gene is possibly TRBD1 (5 bases). Germline V gives CDR1 KGHSH, CDR2 LQKENI. Trimming left V 6 bases short and J 1 base short, with 15 bases between. The CDR3 is 15 residues long. The CDR3 DNA reads as TGTGCCAGCTCGCGGGGGATCAAGGGGAACACTGAAGCTTTCTTT. Its translation: CASSRGIKGNTEAFF.

J is TRBJ2-1 and V is TRBV11-2, with a possible D match to TRBD2 (6 bases). V lost 5 bases to trimming and J lost 10 bases, with 21 bases between them. Germline lookup yields CDR1 SGHAT and CDR2 FQNNGV. The length of the CDR3 is 15 residues. This CDR3 reads CASSEKLGTPLEQFF. CDR3 in DNA: TGTGCCAGCAGCGAAAAATTGGGGACTCCACTCGAGCAGTTCTTC.

The V gene is TRBV7-8, the J gene TRBJ2-1, with 9 bases fitting TRBD1. The CDR3 length is 15 residues. Germline values: CDR1 SGHVS, CDR2 FQNEAQ. V was clipped by 3 bases and J by 4 bases; unmatched bases: 4. For the CDR3, the DNA is TGTGCCAGCAGCTTGGACAGGGGTACTTACAATGAGCAGTTCTTC. It yields the protein CASSLDRGTYNEQFF.